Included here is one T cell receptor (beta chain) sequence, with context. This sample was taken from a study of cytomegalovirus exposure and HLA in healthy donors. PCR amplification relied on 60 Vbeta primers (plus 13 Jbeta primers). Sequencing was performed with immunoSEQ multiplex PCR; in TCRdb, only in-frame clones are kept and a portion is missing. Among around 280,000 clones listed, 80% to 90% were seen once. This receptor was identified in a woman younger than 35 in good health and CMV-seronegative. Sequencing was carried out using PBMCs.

CDR3: CASSAYLSGAGRETQYF. DNA for the CDR3: TGTGCCAGCAGTGCATACCTTAGCGGGGCCGGCAGGGAGACCCAGTACTTC. The chain combines TRBV25-1 with TRBJ2-5, with 8 nucleotides matching TRBD2. Germline V gene sequence: CDR1 MGHDK, CDR2 SYGVNS. The CDR3 extends over 17 amino acids. The V segment lost 4 bases and the J segment 5 bases; nucleotides outside the gene matches: 15.